This TCR beta chain was obtained from a study of regulatory T cells in long-lasting Graves disease. Across the whole study: Graves' patients, diagnosed recently, had received antithyroid drugs under 3 months.

TCR beta libraries were built with iRepertoire HTBI primers and Arm-PCR of CDR3 regions. TCRdb re-called the multiplex PCR reads through MiXCR, storing one row per CDR3 protein. The data show hundreds of thousands of distinct CDR3 sequences, roughly 15% seen once. Time point: newly diagnosed GD, antithyroid drugs for less than 3 months. Preparation of the TCR library used RNA extracted from PBMCs. Blood from the periphery, approximately 8.6 milliliters in all, was drawn into EDTA tubes. After removal of 6 bases from V and 7 bases from J, the junction contained 0 bases not matched to a gene. CDR3 length: 11 residues. Per the germline V gene, CDR1 is SNHLY and CDR2 is FYNNEI. The data were also submitted as part of a second study, on T cells in Graves' hyperthyroidism and ophthalmopathy. Per that study: HTBI primers were the set used in a first-round RT-PCR of the TCR CDR3.

This clonotype was sampled from a woman aged 25 to 39 with Graves disease. Sample: peripheral blood mononuclear cells (PBMCs), taken at new diagnosis, from a patient treated with antithyroid drugs. This chain connects TRBV2 to TRBJ2-4; 7 nucleotides agree with TRBD2. CDR3 sequence: CASRGGNIQYF. CDR3 DNA sequence: TGTGCCAGCAGGGGGGGGAACATTCAGTACTTC.